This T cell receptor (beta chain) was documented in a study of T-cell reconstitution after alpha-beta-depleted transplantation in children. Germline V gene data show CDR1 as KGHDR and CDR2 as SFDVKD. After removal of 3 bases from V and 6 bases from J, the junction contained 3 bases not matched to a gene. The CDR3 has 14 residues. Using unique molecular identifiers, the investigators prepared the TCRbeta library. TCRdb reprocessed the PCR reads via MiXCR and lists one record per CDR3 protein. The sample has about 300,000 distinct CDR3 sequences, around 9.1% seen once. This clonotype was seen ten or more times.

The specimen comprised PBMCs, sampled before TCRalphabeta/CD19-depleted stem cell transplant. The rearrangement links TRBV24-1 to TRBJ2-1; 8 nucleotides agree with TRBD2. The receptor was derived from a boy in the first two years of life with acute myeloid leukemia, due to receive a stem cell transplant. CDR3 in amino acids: CATSDLAGLNEQFF. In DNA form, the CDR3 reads TGTGCCACCAGTGATCTAGCGGGTCTCAATGAGCAGTTCTTC.